Below are 15 T cell receptor beta chains sequenced from a single sample in a study of T cell changes during pregnancy in multiple sclerosis. Some clones are missing from TCRdb's copy, which holds only in-frame ones; the method was immunoSEQ multiplex PCR. The data contain around 120,000 clones, about 89% of them seen just once; the ten biggest clones take up about 3%. Sequencing used peripheral blood, obtained after pregnancy. The receptors were sampled from a female donor with multiple sclerosis, enrolled in a pregnancy study.

The rearrangement joins TRBV30 to TRBJ2-2; D ambiguous. V was clipped by 0 bases and J by 2 bases, with 10 bases between them. Germline CDR1 and CDR2: GTSNPN and SVGIG (reference sequence). There are 15 residues in the CDR3. The CDR3 region has the DNA TGTGCCTGGAGTGTACTATTAGACAACACCGGGGAGCTGTTTTTT. It encodes CAWSVLLDNTGELFF.

The genes are TRBV7-9 and TRBJ1-2; D gene uncertain. The germline V gene has CDR1 SEHNR and CDR2 FQNEAQ (reference sequence). The V end lost 5 bases, the J end lost 5 bases, and 15 bases lay between the germline ends. This CDR3 spans 14 amino acids. The CDR3 loop reads CASSAGLGLYGYTF. CDR3 sequence (DNA): TGTGCCAGCAGCGCGGGCCTCGGCCTATATGGCTACACCTTC.

The chain employs TRBV7-3 and TRBJ2-3; TRBD2 matches at 10 bases. J lost 1 base, V lost 6 bases, and 4 bases had no gene match. Germline CDR1 is SGHTA and CDR2 is FQGTGA. The CDR3 runs to 15 residues. CDR3 region: CASRPGTSGTDTQYF. The CDR3 DNA is TGTGCCAGCAGACCAGGGACTAGCGGCACAGATACGCAGTATTTT. The full variable domain, with the rest looked up from reference TRBV7-3 and TRBJ2-3, is GAGVSQTPSNKVTEKGKYVELRCDPISGHTALYWYRQSLGQGPEFLIYFQGTGAADDSGLPNDRFFAVRPEGSVSTLKIQRTERGDSAVYLCASRPGTSGTDTQYFGPGTRLTVL.

This clone was seen just once. Germline is not matched at one junction end, which may reflect a read error. V gene TRBV6-1 combines with J gene TRBJ2-7, with D unclear. CDR1 and CDR2 (germline): MNHNS, SASEGT. The CDR3 has 13 residues. CDR3 sequence reads: CASSQASSYEQYF. The CDR3 region has the DNA TGTGCCAGCAGTCAAGCGAGCTCCTACGAGCAGTACTTC.

The chain employs TRBV9 and TRBJ2-1, with a tentative D call TRBD1 (6 bases). Trimming took off 0 bases at V and 2 bases at J, with 9 bases between the two ends. The germline gives CDR1 SGDLS, CDR2 YYNGEE. This CDR3 spans 15 amino acids. CDR3 DNA: TGTGCCAGCAGCGTAGCTGGGGGCCCCTACAATGAGCAGTTCTTC. Translation gives CASSVAGGPYNEQFF.

The chain carries TRBV6-6 and TRBJ2-1, with 7 positions matching TRBD2. Germline lookup yields CDR1 MNHNY and CDR2 SVGAGI (reference sequence). The length of the CDR3 is 15 residues. The V gene end was trimmed by 6 bases and the J gene end by 5 bases; junction bases not matched to a gene: 10. In nucleotides, the CDR3 is TGTGCCAGCAGCCAAGTTGGACTAGTCGACAATGAGCAGTTCTTC. Its translation is CASSQVGLVDNEQFF.

This clone was counted a single time. The chain recombines TRBV5-1 with TRBJ2-2; TRBD1 agrees at 7 bases. V lost 2 bases, J lost 2 bases, and 18 bases stayed unmatched. Germline V CDR1 and CDR2: SGHRS, YFSETQ. The CDR3 contains 20 residues. The CDR3 is CASSFPLLERDSLNTGELFF. The CDR3 DNA follows: TGCGCCAGCAGCTTTCCGTTACTCGAAAGGGACAGTCTTAACACCGGGGAGCTGTTTTTT.

The V gene is TRBV9, the J gene TRBJ2-7; perhaps TRBD2 as D (5 bases). Germline CDR1 SGDLS, CDR2 YYNGEE. CDR3 length equals 13 residues. Trimming took off 3 bases at V and 2 bases at J, with 9 bases between the two ends. The CDR3 DNA is TGTGCCAGCAGCGAAGAGGGCCCCTACGAGCAGTACTTC. Translated, it gives CASSEEGPYEQYF. Together with reference TRBV9 and TRBJ2-7, the CDR3 gives the full variable domain: DSGVTQTPKHLITATGQRVTLRCSPRSGDLSVYWYQQSLDQGLQFLIQYYNGEERAKGNILERFSAQQFPDLHSELNLSSLELGDSALYFCASSEEGPYEQYFGPGTRLTVT.

The V call is TRBV5-6, the J call TRBJ1-5; 10 bases align to TRBD1. Germline CDR1 and CDR2: SGHDT and YYEEEE. J gave up 0 bases and V 4 bases, and 13 bases lay outside the gene matches. This CDR3 region has 19 residues. CDR3 protein: CASSHGAGQGSHSNQPQHF. The CDR3 DNA sequence: TGTGCCAGCAGCCATGGGGCGGGACAGGGGAGTCATAGCAATCAGCCCCAGCATTTT.

The J gene is TRBJ2-3, the V gene TRBV9; TRBD2 is a possible D gene (6 bases). Germline CDR1 and CDR2: SGDLS and YYNGEE. V was pared by 9 bases and J by 4 bases, with 18 bases between. This CDR3 contains 14 residues. This chain's CDR3 is CATTLSERADTQYF. CDR3 sequence (DNA): TGTGCCACCACCCTAAGCGAGCGGGCAGATACGCAGTATTTT. Full variable domain (outside the CDR3, taken from reference TRBV9 and TRBJ2-3): DSGVTQTPKHLITATGQRVTLRCSPRSGDLSVYWYQQSLDQGLQFLIQYYNGEERAKGNILERFSAQQFPDLHSELNLSSLELGDSALYFCATTLSERADTQYFGPGTRLTVL.

The chain has TRBV19 and TRBJ1-2; 9 bases match TRBD1. Unmatched junction bases numbered 13, after V lost 9 bases and J lost 5 bases. Germline V gene data show CDR1 as LNHDA and CDR2 as SQIVND (reference sequence). This CDR3 region has 15 residues. CDR3: CASKTQGAVGYGYTF. The CDR3 coding sequence is TGTGCCAGCAAAACACAGGGGGCGGTCGGGTATGGCTACACCTTC.

The chain recombines TRBV5-4 with TRBJ2-7, with D maybe TRBD1 (5 bases). The CDR3 totals 13 residues. From germline, CDR1 is SGHNT and CDR2 YYREEE (reference sequence). V lost 0 bases and J 6 bases, leaving 10 bases between the germline ends. CDR3 in DNA: TGTGCCAGCAGCTTGGCGATCCAGGGCGAGCAGTACTTC. Its protein is CASSLAIQGEQYF.

The genes are TRBV2 and TRBJ2-1; 14 bases are a match to TRBD2. J gave up 6 bases and V 5 bases, and 12 bases lay outside the gene matches. The CDR3 sequence is 18 residues long. Germline lookup yields CDR1 SNHLY and CDR2 FYNNEI. The CDR3 loop is CASSSPTTSGGATNEQFF. The CDR3 DNA reads as TGTGCCAGCAGTTCCCCCACGACTAGCGGGGGGGCCACCAATGAGCAGTTCTTC. Together with reference TRBV2 and TRBJ2-1, the CDR3 gives the full variable domain: EPEVTQTPSHQVTQMGQEVILRCVPISNHLYFYWYRQILGQKVEFLVSFYNNEISEKSEIFDDQFSVERPDGSNFTLKIRSTKLEDSAMYFCASSSPTTSGGATNEQFFGPGTRLTVL.

In DNA, the CDR3 is TGTGCCAGCAGTTACGACAGGGACGACTATGGCTACACCTTC. Protein product: CASSYDRDDYGYTF. The chain has TRBV6-5 and TRBJ1-2, with 7 positions matching TRBD1. Germline V gives CDR1 MNHEY, CDR2 SVGAGI. The CDR3 totals 14 residues. V lost 2 bases, J lost 3 bases, and 3 bases stayed unmatched.

The V gene is TRBV27, the J gene TRBJ2-2; 9 bases are shared with TRBD2. The length of the CDR3 is 20 residues. The germline gives CDR1 MNHEY, CDR2 SMNVEV (reference sequence). The V and J ends lost 5 bases and 2 bases, in that order; junction bases with no gene match: 18. The CDR3, as DNA: TGTGCCAGCAGTCCGCTCCAGAGTAGCGGGGGACCTCATAACACCGGGGAGCTGTTTTTT. Translated, it gives CASSPLQSSGGPHNTGELFF.